The clone carrying this T cell receptor beta chain was seen just once. Trimming stripped 4 bases from V and 1 base from J, with 7 bases between. In germline, CDR1 is SGHNT, CDR2 YENEEA. CDR3 length: 13 amino acids. This entry belongs to a study of blood T cell repertoires in COVID-19. Study in general: T cells, B-cell-depleted T cells, or PBMCs provided the cDNA or gDNA that served as material.

In the authors' methods: Nucleated cell number was recorded as an estimate derived from reference gene primer amplification. Using immunoSEQ multiplex PCR, the repertoire was profiled, and TCRdb retains in-frame clones only, with some absent. For V, J and clone size, that table is used; D and trimming come from the DNA. Here the sample spans 410,000 or so clones, 86% being singletons. The sample comprised peripheral blood. The source of this sequence is a woman under 40 with active or convalescent COVID-19. The rearrangement uses TRBV11-3 and TRBJ1-1, with no clear D. Written as DNA, the CDR3 is TGTGCCAGCAGCTATGCTACGAACACTGAAGCTTTCTTT. The encoded protein is CASSYATNTEAFF.